What follows are 25 T cell receptor beta chains derived from one specimen sequenced in a study of blood T cell repertoires in COVID-19. The assay was immunoSEQ multiplex PCR, and TCRdb's table has in-frame clones only and misses some. The data show 300,000 to 400,000 clones, approximately 89% seen once. The material sequenced was peripheral blood. The receptors were sampled from a young woman with COVID-19, enrolled during active disease.

The J gene is TRBJ1-1, the V gene TRBV7-8, with 7 bases that match TRBD1. J was trimmed by 3 bases and V by 4 bases; bases with no gene match: 11. Germline V CDR1 and CDR2: SGHVS, FQNEAQ. This CDR3 is 16 amino acids long. CDR3 sequence: CASSSSTGVGDTEAFF. The CDR3 DNA reads as TGTGCCAGCAGCTCAAGCACAGGGGTTGGGGACACTGAAGCTTTCTTT.

V is TRBV7-2 and J is TRBJ2-5; 11 positions agree with TRBD2. This CDR3 contains 19 residues. J gave up 2 bases and V 5 bases, and 16 bases lay outside the gene matches. The V gene's germline CDR1 is SGHTA and CDR2 FQGNSA. The CDR3 DNA follows: TGTGCCAGCAGCCCGGAGATCCCTTTAGCGGGGGGGGGACAAGAGACCCAGTACTTC. It yields the protein CASSPEIPLAGGGQETQYF.

The CDR3 reads CASSARQSFYGYTF. CDR3 nucleotides: TGTGCCAGCAGCGCCAGACAGAGTTTCTATGGCTACACCTTC. The V gene is TRBV7-2, the J gene TRBJ1-2; tentatively, D is TRBD1 (5 bases). V shed 5 bases and J shed 4 bases, with 14 bases lying between them. CDR1 and CDR2 (germline): SGHTA, FQGNSA. CDR3 size: 14 residues.

V is TRBV11-2 and J is TRBJ2-2; weak D call: TRBD2 (6 bases). The germline CDR1 and CDR2 sequences are SGHAT and FQNNGV. Trimming stripped 5 bases from V and 6 bases from J, with 10 bases between. This CDR3 contains 13 residues. This CDR3 is CASSPSGPGELFF. Written as DNA, the CDR3 is TGTGCCAGCAGCCCCAGCGGGCCCGGGGAGCTGTTTTTT.

J is TRBJ2-3 and V is TRBV9, with a weak D call TRBD2 (7 bases). This CDR3 is 16 amino acids long. V lost 4 bases, J lost 4 bases, and 19 bases lay in between. Germline V CDR1 and CDR2: SGDLS, YYNGEE. CDR3 nucleotides: TGTGCCAGCAGCCCCTGGGGGGGCGGGGGATCAGATACGCAGTATTTT. Translated, it gives CASSPWGGGGSDTQYF.

CDR3 nucleotide sequence: TGTGCCAGCTCACCACCTTTAAACGGCGGGGGGCTATACAATGAGCAGTTCTTC. Amino acids: CASSPPLNGGGLYNEQFF. The chain couples TRBV18 to TRBJ2-1; 8 bases fit TRBD2. The CDR3 has 18 residues. Germline V gene data show CDR1 as KGHSH and CDR2 as LQKENI. V shed 0 bases and J 4 bases; nucleotides not matched to a gene: 11.

The rearrangement links TRBV19 to TRBJ2-1; 11 positions agree with TRBD1. With V trimmed by 5 bases and J by 10 bases, 7 bases remained unmatched. CDR3 length equals 14 residues. Per the germline V gene, CDR1 is LNHDA and CDR2 is SQIVND (reference sequence). CDR3 in amino acids: CASSYGQGAWEQFF. Here the CDR3 DNA reads TGTGCCAGTAGTTACGGACAGGGGGCGTGGGAGCAGTTCTTC.

The chain recombines TRBV2 with TRBJ2-5; maybe TRBD2 (5 bases). With 6 bases removed from V and 5 bases from J, the gap between germline ends came to 13 bases. CDR3 length: 13 amino acids. The V gene's germline CDR1 is SNHLY and CDR2 FYNNEI. CDR3 sequence (DNA): TGTGCCAGCAGGGTAGGGAGACGGGAGACCCAGTACTTC. Residues: CASRVGRRETQYF.

The rearrangement uses TRBV19 and TRBJ1-5, with D perhaps matching TRBD1 (6 bases). Trimming removed 1 base from V and 9 bases from J, with 7 bases in between. The CDR3 is 12 residues long. From germline, CDR1 is LNHDA and CDR2 SQIVND (reference sequence). CDR3 coding DNA: TGTGCCAGTAGTATAGGGGGGCGGCCCCAGCATTTT. This encodes CASSIGGRPQHF.

The chain combines TRBV11-3 with TRBJ1-6; D uncertain. Germline assignment: CDR1 SGHNT and CDR2 YENEEA. The CDR3 is made up of 15 amino acids. V dropped 2 bases and J dropped 1 base, with 6 bases sitting between them. The CDR3 coding sequence is TGTGCCAGCAGCTTATCCAGATCCTATAATTCACCCCTCCACTTT. It yields the protein CASSLSRSYNSPLHF.

V gene TRBV27 combines with J gene TRBJ1-1; D ambiguous. Per germline, CDR1 MNHEY and CDR2 SMNVEV (reference sequence). The CDR3 is made up of 12 amino acids. Trimming took 3 bases from V and 10 from J, leaving 12 bases between them. The CDR3 bases are TGTGCCAGCAGTTTTGCGCGTGAGGGAGCTTTCTTT. It codes for CASSFAREGAFF.

The J gene is TRBJ2-1, the V gene TRBV10-2; 7 bases line up with TRBD1. This CDR3 comprises 13 residues. The junction had 9 bases not matched to a gene; V was cut back by 6 bases and J by 10 bases. Per the germline V gene, CDR1 is WSHSY and CDR2 is SAAADI. CDR3 sequence: CASRNNRGDEQFF. The CDR3 nucleotides are TGCGCCAGCAGAAACAACAGGGGTGACGAGCAGTTCTTC.

The rearrangement uses TRBV20-1 and TRBJ2-1, with 11 positions matching TRBD2. The CDR3 has 15 amino acids. J gave up 4 bases and V 3 bases, and 5 bases lay outside the gene matches. Germline-derived CDR1 and CDR2 are DFQATT and SNEGSKA (reference sequence). CDR3 protein: CSASGRTSGYNEQFF. The CDR3 coding sequence is TGCAGTGCTAGTGGTCGGACTAGCGGGTACAATGAGCAGTTCTTC.

This rearrangement joins TRBV24-1 to TRBJ2-5; a weak D match, TRBD1 (6 bases). This CDR3 is 15 amino acids long. CDR1 and CDR2 from the germline V gene are KGHDR and SFDVKD. V lost 4 bases and J lost 5, with 16 bases in between. CDR3: CATSDLGQSDETQYF. In DNA form, the CDR3 reads TGTGCCACCAGTGACTTGGGACAATCGGACGAGACCCAGTACTTC.

V usage is TRBV11-3 and J usage is TRBJ1-3; 9 bases line up with TRBD1. The CDR3 runs to 15 residues. Germline V gene data show CDR1 as SGHNT and CDR2 as YENEEA. V was clipped by 6 bases and J by 3 bases; unmatched bases: 6. The DNA of the CDR3 is TGTGCCAGCAGACTTCGGGACAGGGATGGAAACACCATATATTTT. It translates to CASRLRDRDGNTIYF.

This clone was detected a few times. The rearrangement uses TRBV18 and TRBJ2-5, with 11 bases lining up with TRBD2. Germline-derived CDR1 and CDR2 are KGHSH and LQKENI. CDR3 length: 17 residues. V lost 1 base, J lost 1 base, and 5 bases stayed unmatched. As DNA, the CDR3 is TGTGCCAGCTCACCACAGGGGACTAGCGGATCCCAAGAGACCCAGTACTTC. Translated: CASSPQGTSGSQETQYF. The full variable domain, rest sourced from reference TRBV18 and TRBJ2-5, is NAGVMQNPRHLVRRRGQEARLRCSPMKGHSHVYWYRQLPEEGLKFMVYLQKENIIDESGMPKERFSAEFPKEGPSILRIQQVVRGDSAAYFCASSPQGTSGSQETQYFGPGTRLLVL.

V gene TRBV6-5 combines with J gene TRBJ1-5, with D tentatively TRBD1 (5 bases). Deletions cut 6 bases from V and 4 bases from J, with 13 bases between. Germline values: CDR1 MNHEY, CDR2 SVGAGI. The CDR3 is made up of 14 amino acids. The DNA for the CDR3 is TGTGCCAGCAGGGGACCGGGACTTAATCAGCCCCAGCATTTT. Translated: CASRGPGLNQPQHF.

A note on this clone: Additional DNA sequences in this sample encode the identical CDR3. V gene TRBV5-6 combines with J gene TRBJ1-1; 7 positions match TRBD1. V gave up 2 bases and J gave up 5 bases; unmatched junction bases: 3. The germline gives CDR1 SGHDT, CDR2 YYEEEE. The CDR3 spans 13 residues. CDR3 nucleotides: TGTGCCAGCAGCTTAAACAGGGGAACTGAAGCTTTCTTT. Its translation: CASSLNRGTEAFF.

V gene TRBV4-1 combines with J gene TRBJ1-4, with 9 bases lining up with TRBD1. The CDR3 totals 15 residues. Germline values: CDR1 MGHRA, CDR2 YSYEKL. With V trimmed by 4 bases and J by 7 bases, 7 bases remained unmatched. The CDR3 loop is CASSLNRGQGEKLFF. The CDR3, as DNA: TGCGCCAGCAGCCTCAACAGGGGGCAGGGTGAAAAACTGTTTTTT.

V usage is TRBV7-9 and J usage is TRBJ2-7; the D gene is possibly TRBD1 (5 bases). With 5 bases removed from V and 6 bases from J, the gap between germline ends came to 20 bases. The CDR3 spans 15 residues. Germline V lookup: CDR1 SEHNR, CDR2 FQNEAQ (reference sequence). The CDR3 region has the DNA TGTGCCAGCAGCGAAGTCGCAGGGCCCTTGTCCGAGCAGTACTTC. This codes for CASSEVAGPLSEQYF.

The chain employs TRBV7-9 and TRBJ1-3; TRBD1 matches 10 bases. V was clipped by 5 bases and J by 2 bases; unmatched bases: 0. From germline, CDR1 is SEHNR and CDR2 FQNEAQ (reference sequence). There are 14 residues in the CDR3. In nucleotides, the CDR3 is TGTGCCAGCAGCGGACAGGGGGCTGGAAACACCATATATTTT. It codes for CASSGQGAGNTIYF.

V and J are TRBV4-1 and TRBJ1-2; 7 nucleotides agree with TRBD1. Germline CDR1 reads MGHRA; CDR2 reads YSYEKL. Trimming at V came to 1 base and at J to 2 bases, leaving 4 bases not matched to a gene. The CDR3 sequence is 15 residues long. As DNA, the CDR3 is TGCGCCAGCAGCCAAGTCTGGGGACAGAACTATGGCTACACCTTC. This gives the protein CASSQVWGQNYGYTF.

The rearrangement joins TRBV15 to TRBJ1-5, with D unclear. The germline gives CDR1 LNHNV, CDR2 YYDKDF (reference sequence). Between the trimmed V and J ends, which lost 4 bases and 1 base, there was a span of 8 bases. The CDR3 has 14 amino acids. CDR3 sequence reads: CATSTVWSNQPQHF. DNA for the CDR3: TGTGCCACCAGCACGGTATGGAGCAATCAGCCCCAGCATTTT.

In DNA, the CDR3 is TGTGCCAGCAGTTTATCGCAGGGTAGCGAAAAACTGTTTTTT. Amino acids: CASSLSQGSEKLFF. The V and J genes are TRBV28 and TRBJ1-4; a weak D match, TRBD1 (5 bases). Germline V gene lookup returns CDR1 MDHEN and CDR2 SYDVKM. The CDR3 length is 14 residues. Trimming took 1 base from V and 8 from J, leaving 11 bases between them.

The V gene is TRBV11-2, the J gene TRBJ1-2; D uncertain. This CDR3 region has 13 residues. The V end lost 1 base, the J end lost 8 bases, and 11 bases lay between the germline ends. Germline V gene data show CDR1 as SGHAT and CDR2 as FQNNGV. CDR3 nucleotides: TGTGCCAGCAGCTTAGGTTATAGCGACGGCTACACCTTC. Its protein is CASSLGYSDGYTF. Combining the CDR3 with reference TRBV11-2 and TRBJ1-2 gives the whole variable domain EAGVAQSPRYKIIEKRQSVAFWCNPISGHATLYWYQQILGQGPKLLIQFQNNGVVDDSQLPKDRFSAERLKGVDSTLKIQPAKLEDSAVYLCASSLGYSDGYTFGSGTRLTVV.